The present T cell receptor (beta chain) was sequenced within a study of CXCR3-negative and CXCR3-positive naive CD8 T cells. Researchers prepared the TRB cDNA libraries using 5' RACE with UMI labels. TCRdb reprocessed the 5' RACE reads and keeps a single row for each CDR3 protein, giving no DNA. The table counts around 52,000 distinct CDR3 sequences; about a quarter lies in the top ten. The CDR3 runs to 16 residues. The sample was memory CD8+ T cells from blood. This clonotype was sampled from a human donor in good health. Some clones in this sample may be carry-over from other donors' samples. This chain links TRBV12-3 or TRBV12-4 with TRBJ2-3; with no DNA, the TCRdb D assignment of TRBD2 cannot be verified. The CDR3 loop is CASSTTSGGATDTQYF.